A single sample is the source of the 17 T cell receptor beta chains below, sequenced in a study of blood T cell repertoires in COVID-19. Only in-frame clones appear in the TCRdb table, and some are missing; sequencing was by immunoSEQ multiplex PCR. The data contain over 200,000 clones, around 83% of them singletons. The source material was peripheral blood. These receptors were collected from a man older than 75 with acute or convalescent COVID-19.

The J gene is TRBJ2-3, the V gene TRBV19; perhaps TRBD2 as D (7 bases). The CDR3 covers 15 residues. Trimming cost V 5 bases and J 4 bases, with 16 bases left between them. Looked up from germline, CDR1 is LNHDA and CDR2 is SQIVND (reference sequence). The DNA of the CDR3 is TGTGCCAGTAGTTCCGGCGGGGGCCTCGCAGATACGCAGTATTTT. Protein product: CASSSGGGLADTQYF.

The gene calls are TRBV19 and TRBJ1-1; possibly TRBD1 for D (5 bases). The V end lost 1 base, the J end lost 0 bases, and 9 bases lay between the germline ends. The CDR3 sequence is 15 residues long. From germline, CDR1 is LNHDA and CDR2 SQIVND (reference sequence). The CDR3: CASSIGQGMNTEAFF. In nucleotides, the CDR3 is TGTGCCAGTAGTATAGGTCAGGGTATGAACACTGAAGCTTTCTTT.

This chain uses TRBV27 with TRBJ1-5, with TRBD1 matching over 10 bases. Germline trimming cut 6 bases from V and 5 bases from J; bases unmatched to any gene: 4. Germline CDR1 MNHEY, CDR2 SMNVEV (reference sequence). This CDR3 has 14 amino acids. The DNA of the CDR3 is TGTGCCAGCAGCCGACAGGGGGCGCATCAGCCCCAGCATTTT. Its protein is CASSRQGAHQPQHF.

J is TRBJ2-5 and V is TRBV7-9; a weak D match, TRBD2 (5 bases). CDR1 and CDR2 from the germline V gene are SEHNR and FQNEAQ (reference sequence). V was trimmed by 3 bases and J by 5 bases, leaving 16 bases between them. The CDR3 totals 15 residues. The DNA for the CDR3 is TGTGCCAGCAGCTTTCAATCCGTTGGGGAGGAGACCCAGTACTTC. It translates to CASSFQSVGEETQYF.

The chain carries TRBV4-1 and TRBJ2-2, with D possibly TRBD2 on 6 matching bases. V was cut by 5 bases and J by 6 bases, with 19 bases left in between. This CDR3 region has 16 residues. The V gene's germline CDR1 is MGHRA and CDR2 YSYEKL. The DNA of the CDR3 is TGCGCCAGCAGCAACAGAAATAGCGGCGTCGCCGGGGAGCTGTTTTTT. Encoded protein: CASSNRNSGVAGELFF.

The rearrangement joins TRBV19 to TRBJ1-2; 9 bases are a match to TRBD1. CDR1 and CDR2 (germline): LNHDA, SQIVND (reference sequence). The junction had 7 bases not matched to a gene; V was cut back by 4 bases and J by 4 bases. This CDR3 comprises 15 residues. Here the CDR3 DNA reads TGTGCCAGTAGTACTCCCGGGACAGGGATCTATGGCTACACCTTC. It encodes CASSTPGTGIYGYTF.

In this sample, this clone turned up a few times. This chain's CDR3 is CASSQAGGAKYGYTF. The CDR3 nucleotides read TGTGCCAGCAGCCAAGCGGGGGGCGCGAAATATGGCTACACCTTC. V gene TRBV3-1 (or the pseudogene TRBV3-2) combines with J gene TRBJ1-2; D is perhaps TRBD1 (6 bases). Germline V gene data show CDR1 as LGHDT and CDR2 as YNNKEL (reference sequence). V gave up 1 base and J gave up 5 bases, with 14 bases separating them. The CDR3 length is 15 residues.

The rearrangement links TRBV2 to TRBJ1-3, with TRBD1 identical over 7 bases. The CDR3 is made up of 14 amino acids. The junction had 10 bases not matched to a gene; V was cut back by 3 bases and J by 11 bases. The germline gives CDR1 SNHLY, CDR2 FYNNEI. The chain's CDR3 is CASSERQGDLPIYF. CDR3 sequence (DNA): TGTGCCAGCAGTGAGAGACAGGGAGATCTTCCCATATATTTT.

The CDR3 nucleotides are TGTGCCAGCAGCCCACTGGACAGGGACAGGGAGACCCAGTACTTC. Translated, it gives CASSPLDRDRETQYF. This chain joins TRBV7-9 and TRBJ2-5; 8 bases align to TRBD1. Looked up from germline, CDR1 is SEHNR and CDR2 is FQNEAQ (reference sequence). V was clipped by 5 bases and J by 5 bases; unmatched bases: 10. There are 15 residues in the CDR3.

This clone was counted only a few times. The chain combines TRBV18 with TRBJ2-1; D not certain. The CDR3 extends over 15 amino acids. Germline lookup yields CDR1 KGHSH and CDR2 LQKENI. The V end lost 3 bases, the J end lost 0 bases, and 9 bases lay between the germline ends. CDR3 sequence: CASSPLMSSYNEQFF. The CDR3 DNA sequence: TGTGCCAGCTCACCCCTGATGAGCTCCTACAATGAGCAGTTCTTC.

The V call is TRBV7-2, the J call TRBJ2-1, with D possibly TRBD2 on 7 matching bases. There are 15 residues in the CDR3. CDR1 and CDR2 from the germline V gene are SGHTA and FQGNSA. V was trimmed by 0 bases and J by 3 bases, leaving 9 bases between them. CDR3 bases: TGTGCCAGCAGCTTAGCGGGGGGGCTCTACAATGAGCAGTTCTTC. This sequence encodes CASSLAGGLYNEQFF.

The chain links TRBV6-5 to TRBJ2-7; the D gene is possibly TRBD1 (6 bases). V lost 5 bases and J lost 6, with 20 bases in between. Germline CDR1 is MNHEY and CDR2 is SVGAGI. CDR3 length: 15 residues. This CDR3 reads CASSTSETGLLEQYF. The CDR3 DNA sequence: TGTGCCAGCAGTACTTCCGAGACAGGCCTCCTCGAGCAGTACTTC.

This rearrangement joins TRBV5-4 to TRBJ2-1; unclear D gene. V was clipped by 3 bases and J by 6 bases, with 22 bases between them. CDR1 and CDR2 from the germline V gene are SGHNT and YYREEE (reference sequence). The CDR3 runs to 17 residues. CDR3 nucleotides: TGTGCCAGCAGCTCAACGAAGACGTCTACGCTAGGCAATGAGCAGTTCTTC. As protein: CASSSTKTSTLGNEQFF.

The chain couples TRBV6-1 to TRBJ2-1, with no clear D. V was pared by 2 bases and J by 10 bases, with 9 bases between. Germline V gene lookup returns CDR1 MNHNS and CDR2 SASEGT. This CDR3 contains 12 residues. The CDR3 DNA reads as TGTGCCAGCAGTGAACTGAGGCGAGAGCAGTTCTTC. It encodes CASSELRREQFF.

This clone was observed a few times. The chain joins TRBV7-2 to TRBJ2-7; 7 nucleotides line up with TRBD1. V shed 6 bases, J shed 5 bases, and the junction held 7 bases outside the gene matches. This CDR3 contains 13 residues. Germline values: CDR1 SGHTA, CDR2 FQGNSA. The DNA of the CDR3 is TGTGCCAGCAGTATCGACAGGGAAGACGAGCAGTACTTC. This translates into CASSIDREDEQYF.

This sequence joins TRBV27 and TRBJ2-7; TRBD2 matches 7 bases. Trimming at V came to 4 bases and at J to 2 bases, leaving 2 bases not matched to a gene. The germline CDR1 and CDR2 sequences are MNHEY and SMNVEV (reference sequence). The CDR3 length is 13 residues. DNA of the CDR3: TGTGCCAGCAGTTCCCTAGCGGCCTACGAGCAGTACTTC. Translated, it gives CASSSLAAYEQYF.

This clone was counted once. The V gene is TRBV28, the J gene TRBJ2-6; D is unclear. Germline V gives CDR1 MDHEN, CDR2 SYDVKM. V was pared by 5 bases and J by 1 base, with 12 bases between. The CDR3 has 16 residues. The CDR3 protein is CASSLTFRSGANVLTF. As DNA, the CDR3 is TGTGCCAGCAGTCTAACCTTTAGATCTGGGGCCAACGTCCTGACTTTC.